Sequencing of this TCR beta chain was carried out in a study of cytomegalovirus exposure and HLA in healthy donors. Study observations and caveats: With later analysis, a missense DCLRE1C variant became linked to TCR beta V- and J-gene trimming.

V was clipped by 4 bases and J by 1 base; unmatched bases: 1. Germline V CDR1 and CDR2: MDHEN, SYDVKM. The CDR3 has 14 amino acids. A remark on this clone: Its antigen is unidentified.

Amplification used 60 Vbeta primers and 13 Jbeta primers. Using immunoSEQ multiplex PCR, the repertoire was profiled, and TCRdb retains in-frame clones only, with some absent. The repertoire holds about 150,000 clones, approximately 85% seen once, with about 2.1% in the top ten. Sequenced: PBMCs. The chain is built from TRBV28 and TRBJ2-3; 8 nucleotides match TRBD1. The clonotype was recovered from a woman aged 18-29 years in good health and CMV-seronegative. The CDR3 nucleotides are TGTGCCAGCAGTTGGGGACAGGGCACAGATACGCAGTATTTT. Protein: CASSWGQGTDTQYF.